What follows describes a single T cell receptor beta chain. This CDR3 contains 15 residues. Losses at the gene ends were 7 bases for V and 1 base for J; bases not matched to a gene: 8. Looked up from germline, CDR1 is SQVTM and CDR2 is ANQGSEA. The data originate from a study of radiotherapy plus CTLA-4 blockade in lung cancer. Some clones are missing from TCRdb's copy, which holds only in-frame ones; the method was immunoSEQ multiplex PCR. Of roughly 88,000 clones in the sample, 83% were seen once. V gene TRBV29-1 combines with J gene TRBJ2-2, with TRBD1 identical over 8 bases. This TCR was sampled from a human donor with non-small cell lung cancer who had stable disease on radiotherapy plus ipilimumab. Source: peripheral blood, taken from a patient treated with radiotherapy plus ipilimumab. This chain's CDR3 is CSALGTGVNTGELFF. The CDR3 region has the DNA TGCAGCGCCCTTGGGACAGGAGTGAACACCGGGGAGCTGTTTTTT.